A single sample gave rise to the 14 T cell receptor beta chains below, sequenced in a study of T cell clonotyping in hematopoietic cell transplantation. Time point reported: recipient sample about 28 days before transplant, after cytoreduction. Sequencing used immunoSEQ multiplex PCR; TCRdb keeps in-frame clones, though not all of them. The repertoire holds around 21,000 clones, 70% to 80% seen once, with around 17% in the top ten. The sample was peripheral blood mononuclear cells, taken before stem cell transplant. The receptors come from a man in his sixties with acute myeloid leukemia. Some clones in this sample may be carry-over from other donors' samples.

The chain couples TRBV5-6 to TRBJ2-7; D may be TRBD2 (7 bases). Per germline, CDR1 SGHDT and CDR2 YYEEEE. V lost 4 bases, J lost 7 bases, and 12 bases lay in between. The CDR3 runs to 12 residues. CDR3 in DNA: TGTGCCAGCAGCCCGGGGGGCCGAGAGCAGTACTTC. Translating it yields CASSPGGREQYF.

CDR3 sequence reads: CASSVGASIPEAFF. The CDR3, as DNA: TGTGCCAGCAGTGTGGGGGCCTCGATCCCTGAAGCTTTCTTT. The chain couples TRBV2 to TRBJ1-1, with a tentative D call TRBD1 (6 bases). The germline gives CDR1 SNHLY, CDR2 FYNNEI. V was trimmed by 4 bases and J by 6 bases, leaving 15 bases between them. The CDR3 length is 14 residues.

The J gene is TRBJ1-5, the V gene TRBV7-9, with 7 bases aligning to TRBD1. J gave up 11 bases and V 1 base, and 2 bases lay outside the gene matches. Per the germline V gene, CDR1 is SEHNR and CDR2 is FQNEAQ (reference sequence). The CDR3 spans 12 residues. The CDR3 sequence is CASSLEGGSQHF. CDR3 DNA: TGTGCCAGCAGCTTAGAAGGGGGCTCCCAGCATTTT.

This rearrangement joins TRBV4-2 to TRBJ2-7; D unresolved. The length of the CDR3 is 15 residues. Germline V lookup: CDR1 LGHNA, CDR2 YNFKEQ. Trimming cost V 10 bases and J 4 bases, with 23 bases left between them. The CDR3 here is CATSGSLVGPYEQYF. CDR3 nucleotides: TGTGCCACCTCTGGGTCTCTGGTTGGCCCGTACGAGCAGTACTTC.

The sample holds a few counts of this clone. The V gene is TRBV11-2, the J gene TRBJ1-5; unclear D gene. The length of the CDR3 is 13 residues. From germline, CDR1 is SGHAT and CDR2 FQNNGV. Trimming took off 1 base at V and 6 bases at J, with 7 bases between the two ends. The chain's CDR3 is CASSLASGQPQHF. The CDR3 coding sequence is TGTGCCAGCAGCTTAGCCTCTGGTCAGCCCCAGCATTTT.

The V call is TRBV4-3, the J call TRBJ2-7, with a possible D match to TRBD2 (6 bases). V lost 1 base to trimming and J lost 3 bases, with 13 bases between them. The CDR3 extends over 15 amino acids. Germline loops: CDR1 LGHNA, CDR2 YSLEER. CDR3 sequence: CASSQGTRAGYEQYF. For the CDR3, the DNA is TGCGCCAGCAGCCAAGGGACGCGAGCGGGCTACGAGCAGTACTTC.

The chain recombines TRBV28 with TRBJ1-5, with 10 bases aligning to TRBD1. V lost 4 bases, J lost 6 bases, and 3 bases stayed unmatched. This CDR3 spans 14 amino acids. CDR1 and CDR2 from the germline V gene are MDHEN and SYDVKM. DNA for the CDR3: TGTGCCAGCAGTTGGACAGGGGGTCGTCAGCCCCAGCATTTT. Residues: CASSWTGGRQPQHF. The full variable domain, in which reference TRBV28 and TRBJ1-5 provide the parts outside the CDR3, is DVKVTQSSRYLVKRTGEKVFLECVQDMDHENMFWYRQDPGLGLRLIYFSYDVKMKEKGDIPEGYSVSREKKERFSLILESASTNQTSMYLCASSWTGGRQPQHFGDGTRLSIL.

This chain connects TRBV7-2 to TRBJ1-2; unclear D gene. CDR1 and CDR2 from the germline V gene are SGHTA and FQGNSA. This CDR3 has 14 amino acids. V shed 5 bases and J shed 2 bases, with 12 bases lying between them. CDR3 sequence (DNA): TGTGCCAGCAGCCCCGCTTCAGGAAACTATGGCTACACCTTC. Protein product: CASSPASGNYGYTF. Full variable domain (rest looked up from reference TRBV7-2 and TRBJ1-2): GAGVSQSPSNKVTEKGKDVELRCDPISGHTALYWYRQSLGQGLEFLIYFQGNSAPDKSGLPSDRFSAERTGGSVSTLTIQRTQQEDSAVYLCASSPASGNYGYTFGSGTRLTVV.

This rearrangement joins TRBV6-5 to TRBJ2-5, with TRBD2 matching over 10 bases. The V gene's germline CDR1 is MNHEY and CDR2 SVGAGI. The V segment lost 5 bases and the J segment 4 bases; nucleotides outside the gene matches: 7. The CDR3 contains 15 residues. CDR3 protein: CASSLRTSGLETQYF. CDR3 nucleotide sequence: TGTGCCAGCAGTCTACGGACTAGCGGCCTAGAGACCCAGTACTTC.

By frequency in the sample, this clone is medium-sized. The chain is built from TRBV10-3 and TRBJ1-3; D is possibly TRBD1 (6 bases). Trimming shortened V by 8 bases and J by 0 bases, and 20 bases separated the two germline ends. CDR1 ENHRY and CDR2 SYGVKD come from the germline V gene. The CDR3 length is 17 residues. The DNA for the CDR3 is TGTGCCATCGGCGGGGGGGACATCCTGCCCTCTGGAAACACCATATATTTT. This encodes CAIGGGDILPSGNTIYF.

The chain employs TRBV5-1 and TRBJ2-3; possible D gene TRBD1, 5 bases. The CDR3 contains 18 residues. The V gene lost 0 bases and the J gene lost 4 bases, with 21 bases spanning the gap. In germline, CDR1 is SGHRS, CDR2 YFSETQ. CDR3 coding DNA: TGCGCCAGCAGCTTGGAGGCGGCAGGGTATCTTCTCCCAGATACGCAGTATTTT. This translates into CASSLEAAGYLLPDTQYF.

The chain is built from TRBV5-4 and TRBJ1-5; 9 bases map to TRBD1. CDR1 SGHNT and CDR2 YYREEE come from the germline V gene (reference sequence). V was clipped by 4 bases and J by 4 bases; unmatched bases: 6. This CDR3 region has 15 residues. The CDR3 DNA follows: TGTGCCAGCAGCCCGGGACAGGGTGTGAATCAGCCCCAGCATTTT. Residues: CASSPGQGVNQPQHF.

This chain joins TRBV5-6 and TRBJ2-5, with D possibly being TRBD1 (5 bases). The end of the DNA aligns better with TRBJ2-7, so the J call may be wrong. The germline gives CDR1 SGHDT, CDR2 YYEEEE. CDR3 length equals 13 residues. CDR3 residues: CASSLGGPNEQYF. CDR3 DNA sequence: TGTGCCAGCAGCTTGGGGGGCCCAAACGAGCAGTACTTC.

The chain carries TRBV19 and TRBJ1-1; a possible D gene is TRBD1 (6 bases). Deletions cut 5 bases from V and 1 base from J, with 11 bases between. CDR1 and CDR2 from the germline V gene are LNHDA and SQIVND (reference sequence). The CDR3 runs to 14 residues. Here the CDR3 reads CASSYGTPNTEAFF. The CDR3 bases are TGTGCCAGTAGTTATGGGACACCGAACACTGAAGCTTTCTTT. Combining the CDR3 with reference TRBV19 and TRBJ1-1 gives the whole variable domain DGGITQSPKYLFRKEGQNVTLSCEQNLNHDAMYWYRQDPGQGLRLIYYSQIVNDFQKGDIAEGYSVSREKKESFPLTVTSAQKNPTAFYLCASSYGTPNTEAFFGQGTRLTVV.